This T cell receptor beta chain was captured in a study of cytomegalovirus exposure and HLA in healthy donors. PCR was performed using 60 Vbeta and 13 Jbeta primers. Assay used: immunoSEQ multiplex PCR; TCRdb lists only in-frame clones, some missing. The top ten clones hold about 3% of a sample with about 150,000 clones, around three fifths of them seen once. This clonotype originated in a woman aged 25-40 years in good health and CMV-seropositive. The material sequenced was PBMCs.

The CDR3 DNA sequence: TGTGCCAGCAGTCCCTGGGCAGCGGATCAGCCCCAGCATTTT. Translating gives CASSPWAADQPQHF. The gene calls are TRBV6-6 and TRBJ1-5; no reliable D call. This CDR3 has 14 residues. Trimming took 5 bases from V and 5 from J, leaving 13 bases between them. The germline gives CDR1 MNHNY, CDR2 SVGAGI (reference sequence).